This T cell receptor (beta chain) was recovered during a study of OX40 agonist ivuxolimab in advanced cancers. Study information: Hepatocellular carcinoma, melanoma, renal cell or head and neck cancer affected the dose-escalation patients.

TCRdb's table, derived via immunoSEQ multiplex PCR, lists solely in-frame clones and lacks some. The sample lists 20,000 to 25,000 clones; under 85% were seen once. This TCR was recovered from an adult with an advanced solid tumor such as melanoma, head and neck, liver or kidney cancer. This material consisted of CD4+ or CD8+ T cells sorted from blood, taken in a trial of the OX40 agonist ivuxolimab.

The chain's CDR3 is CASSDLPQGTEAFF. CDR3 DNA: TGTGCCAGCAGTGACCTCCCCCAAGGCACTGAAGCTTTCTTT. J is TRBJ1-1 and V is TRBV2, with D unresolved. Germline V gives CDR1 SNHLY, CDR2 FYNNEI. V dropped 3 bases and J dropped 4 bases, with 12 bases sitting between them. The CDR3 has 14 residues. Filled out from reference TRBV2 and TRBJ1-1, the complete variable domain reads EPEVTQTPSHQVTQMGQEVILRCVPISNHLYFYWYRQILGQKVEFLVSFYNNEISEKSEIFDDQFSVERPDGSNFTLKIRSTKLEDSAMYFCASSDLPQGTEAFFGQGTRLTVV.